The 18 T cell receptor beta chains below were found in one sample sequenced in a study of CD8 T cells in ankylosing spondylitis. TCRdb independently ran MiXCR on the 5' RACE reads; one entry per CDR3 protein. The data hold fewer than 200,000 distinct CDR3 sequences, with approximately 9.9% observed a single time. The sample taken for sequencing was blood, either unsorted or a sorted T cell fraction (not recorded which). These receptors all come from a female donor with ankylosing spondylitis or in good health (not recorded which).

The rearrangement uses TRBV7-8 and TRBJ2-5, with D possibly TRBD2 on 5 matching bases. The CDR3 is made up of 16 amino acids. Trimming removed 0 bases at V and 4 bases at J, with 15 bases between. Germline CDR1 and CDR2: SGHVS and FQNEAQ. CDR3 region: CASSLAPPMGRETQYF. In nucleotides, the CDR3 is TGTGCCAGCAGCTTAGCCCCGCCTATGGGGAGAGAGACCCAGTACTTC.

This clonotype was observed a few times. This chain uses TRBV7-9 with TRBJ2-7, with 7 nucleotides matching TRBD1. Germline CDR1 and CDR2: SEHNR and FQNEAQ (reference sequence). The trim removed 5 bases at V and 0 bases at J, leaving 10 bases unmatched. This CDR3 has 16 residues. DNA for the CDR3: TGTGCCAGCAGCCCAAGGACAGGCTTACTCTCCTACGAGCAGTACTTC. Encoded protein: CASSPRTGLLSYEQYF.

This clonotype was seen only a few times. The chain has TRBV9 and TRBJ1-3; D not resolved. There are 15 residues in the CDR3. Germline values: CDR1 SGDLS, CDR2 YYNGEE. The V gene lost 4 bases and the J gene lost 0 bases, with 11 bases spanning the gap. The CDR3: CASSPRSSSGNTIYF. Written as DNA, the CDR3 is TGTGCCAGCAGCCCGCGATCGAGCTCTGGAAACACCATATATTTT.

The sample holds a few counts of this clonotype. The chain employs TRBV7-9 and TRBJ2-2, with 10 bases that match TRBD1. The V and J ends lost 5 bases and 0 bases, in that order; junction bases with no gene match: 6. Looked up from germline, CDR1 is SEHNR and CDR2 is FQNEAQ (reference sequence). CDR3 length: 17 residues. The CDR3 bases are TGTGCCAGCAGCCGGACGGGACAGGGGCCGAACACCGGGGAGCTGTTTTTT. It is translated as CASSRTGQGPNTGELFF.

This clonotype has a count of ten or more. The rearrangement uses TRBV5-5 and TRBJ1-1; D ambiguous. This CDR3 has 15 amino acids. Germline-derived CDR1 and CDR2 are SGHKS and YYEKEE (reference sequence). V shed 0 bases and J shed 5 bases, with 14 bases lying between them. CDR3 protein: CASSLEVAPRTEAFF. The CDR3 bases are TGTGCCAGCAGCTTGGAGGTGGCCCCTAGGACTGAAGCTTTCTTT.

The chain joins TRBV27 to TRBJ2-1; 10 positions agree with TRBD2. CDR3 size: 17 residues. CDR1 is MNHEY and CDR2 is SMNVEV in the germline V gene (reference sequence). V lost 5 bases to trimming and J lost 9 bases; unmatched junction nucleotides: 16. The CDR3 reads CASSPTFPLAGEVEQFF. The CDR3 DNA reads TGTGCCAGCAGTCCTACCTTCCCGCTAGCGGGAGAAGTTGAGCAGTTCTTC.

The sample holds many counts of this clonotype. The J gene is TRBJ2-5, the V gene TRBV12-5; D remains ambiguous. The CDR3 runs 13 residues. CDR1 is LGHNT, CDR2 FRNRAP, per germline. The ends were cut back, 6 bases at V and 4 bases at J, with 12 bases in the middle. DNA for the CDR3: TGTGCTAGTGGCCCAACGTCCCGAGAGACCCAGTACTTC. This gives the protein CASGPTSRETQYF.

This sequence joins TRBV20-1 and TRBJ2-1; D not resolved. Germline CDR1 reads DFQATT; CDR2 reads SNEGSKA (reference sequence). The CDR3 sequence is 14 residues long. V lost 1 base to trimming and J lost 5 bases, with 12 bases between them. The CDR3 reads CSARVLGTDNEQFF. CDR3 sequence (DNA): TGCAGTGCTAGAGTCCTGGGAACAGACAATGAGCAGTTCTTC.

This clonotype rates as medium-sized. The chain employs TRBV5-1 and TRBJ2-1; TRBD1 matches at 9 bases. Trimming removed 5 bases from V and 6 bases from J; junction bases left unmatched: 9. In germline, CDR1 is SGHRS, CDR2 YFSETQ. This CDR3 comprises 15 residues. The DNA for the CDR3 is TGCGCCAGCAGACCGGGACAGGGAGGGCGCAATGAGCAGTTCTTC. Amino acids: CASRPGQGGRNEQFF.

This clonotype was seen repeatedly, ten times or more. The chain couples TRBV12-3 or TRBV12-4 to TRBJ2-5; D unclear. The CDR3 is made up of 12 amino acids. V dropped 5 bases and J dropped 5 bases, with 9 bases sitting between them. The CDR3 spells CASSGSMETQYF. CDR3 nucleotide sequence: TGTGCCAGCAGTGGGTCAATGGAGACCCAGTACTTC.

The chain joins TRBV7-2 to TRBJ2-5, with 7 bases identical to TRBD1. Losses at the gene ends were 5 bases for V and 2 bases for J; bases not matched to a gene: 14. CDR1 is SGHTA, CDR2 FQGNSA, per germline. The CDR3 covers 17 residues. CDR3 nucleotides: TGTGCCAGCAGCCCAGAGCCGCGACAGGGCGGGCAAGAGACCCAGTACTTC. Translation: CASSPEPRQGGQETQYF.

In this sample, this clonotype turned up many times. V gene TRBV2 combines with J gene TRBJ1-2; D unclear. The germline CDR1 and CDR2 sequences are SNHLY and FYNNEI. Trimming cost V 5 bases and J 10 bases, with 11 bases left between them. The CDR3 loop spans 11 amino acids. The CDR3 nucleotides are TGTGCCAGCAGTAGGACTGTAGACTACACCTTC. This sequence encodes CASSRTVDYTF.

The CDR3 loop is CASSVGRDEQFF. The CDR3 region has the DNA TGTGCCAGCAGCGTGGGGCGGGATGAGCAGTTCTTC. This sequence joins TRBV9 and TRBJ2-1; D could derive from TRBD1 or TRBD2 (5 bases each). Trimming stripped 2 bases from V and 8 bases from J, with 8 bases between. This CDR3 has 12 residues. The germline CDR1 and CDR2 sequences are SGDLS and YYNGEE.

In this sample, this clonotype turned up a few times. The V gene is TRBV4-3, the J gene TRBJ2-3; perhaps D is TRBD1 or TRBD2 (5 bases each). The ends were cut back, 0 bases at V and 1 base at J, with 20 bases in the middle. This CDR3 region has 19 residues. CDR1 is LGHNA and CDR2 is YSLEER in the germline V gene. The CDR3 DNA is TGCGCCAGCAGCCAAGACGGGGCGCTACCTCTGATGGGCACAGATACGCAGTATTTT. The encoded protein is CASSQDGALPLMGTDTQYF.

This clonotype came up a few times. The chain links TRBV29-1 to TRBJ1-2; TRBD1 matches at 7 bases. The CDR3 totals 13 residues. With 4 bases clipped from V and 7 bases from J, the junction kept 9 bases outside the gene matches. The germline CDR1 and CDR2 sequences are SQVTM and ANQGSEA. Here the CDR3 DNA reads TGCAGCGTTGGAGGGGACAGTGAATTTGGCTACACCTTC. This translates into CSVGGDSEFGYTF.

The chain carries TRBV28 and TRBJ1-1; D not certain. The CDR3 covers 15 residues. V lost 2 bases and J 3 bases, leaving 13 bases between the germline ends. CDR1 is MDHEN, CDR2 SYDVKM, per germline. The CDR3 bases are TGTGCCAGCAGTTTAGAGCAGGTGGAACACACTGAAGCTTTCTTT. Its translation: CASSLEQVEHTEAFF.

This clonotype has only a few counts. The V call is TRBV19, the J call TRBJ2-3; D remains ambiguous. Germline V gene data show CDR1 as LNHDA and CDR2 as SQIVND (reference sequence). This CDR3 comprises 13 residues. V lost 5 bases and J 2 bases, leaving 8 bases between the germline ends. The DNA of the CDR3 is TGTGCCAGTAGTCCTCGCCCCACAGATACGCAGTATTTT. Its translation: CASSPRPTDTQYF.

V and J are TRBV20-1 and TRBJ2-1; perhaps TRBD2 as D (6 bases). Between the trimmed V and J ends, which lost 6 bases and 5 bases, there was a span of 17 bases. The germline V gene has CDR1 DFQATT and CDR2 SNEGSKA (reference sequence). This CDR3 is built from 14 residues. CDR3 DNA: TGCAGTGCCAACGATCGACTAGACGACAATGAGCAGTTCTTC. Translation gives CSANDRLDDNEQFF.